These T cell receptor beta chains were read from a single sample in a study of T cells after yellow fever vaccination. TCRdb itself ran the 5' RACE reads through MiXCR, one entry per CDR3 protein. The table has nearly 350,000 distinct CDR3 sequences, less than 9.5% seen once. This sample comprised PBMCs, obtained more than 35 days after the first yellow fever vaccination. The receptors originated from a man between 18 and 35 years old who received the YFV17D yellow fever vaccine. CDR3s include the opening cysteine and the closing phenylalanine or tryptophan. The D gene is left open where the match is weak. Expanded clones are given a class, and other clones once, few, many or no size at all.

TRBJ2-3 | NA | TRBV9 | TRBD2 | TGTGCCAGCAGCGTAGGGGGGACTAGCAAGACAGATACGCAGTATTTT | CASSVGGTSKTDTQYF
TRBJ2-2 | NA | TRBV24-1 | TRBD1 | TGTGCCACCAGTGACTCCGGGACAGGGACCGGGGAGCTGTTTTTT | CATSDSGTGTGELFF
TRBJ2-1 | few | TRBV2 | NA | TGTGCCAGCAGTGAGGCACAGGGTGTAAATGAGCAGTTCTTC | CASSEAQGVNEQFF
TRBJ2-7 | NA | TRBV18 | NA | TGTGCCAGCTCAGTACAGGGGGGGAGCGAGCAGTACTTC | CASSVQGGSEQYF
TRBJ2-5 | many | TRBV20-1 | TRBD2 | TGCAGTGCTAGTTGGAGCGGGGGGCCTGAAGAGACCCAGTACTTC | CSASWSGGPEETQYF
TRBJ2-3 | few | TRBV5-1 | TRBD2 | TGCGCCAGCAGCTTGGGTCTAGCGGGGATAACAGATACGCAGTATTTT | CASSLGLAGITDTQYF
TRBJ2-7 | few | TRBV6-1 | NA | TGTGCCATAGGTAGTTTTTTTCGAACCTACGAGCAGTACTTC | CAIGSFFRTYEQYF
TRBJ1-2 | few | TRBV4-1 | NA | TGCGCCAGCAGCCAAGTTACGTCCCCGGAAGATGGCTACACCTTC | CASSQVTSPEDGYTF
TRBJ2-7 | few | TRBV19 | NA | TGTGCCAGTAGTATCCGGCAGGGACCCTACGAGCAGTACTTC | CASSIRQGPYEQYF
TRBJ1-1 | many | TRBV7-9 | TRBD1 | TGTGCCAGCAGCTGGACAGGGGGTTTGACTGAAGCTTTCTTT | CASSWTGGLTEAFF
TRBJ1-6 | few | TRBV6-2/TRBV6-3 | NA | TGTGCCAGCAGTTACTCGGTGCGTCTTGAGTCACCCCTCCACTTT | CASSYSVRLESPLHF
TRBJ2-5 | NA | TRBV7-8 | NA | TGTGCCAGCAGCACCGACAGGCGCCAAGAGACCCAGTACTTC | CASSTDRRQETQYF
TRBJ1-1 | few | TRBV19 | NA | TGTGCCAGTAGTTTTGACAGTAACACTGAAGCTTTCTTT | CASSFDSNTEAFF
TRBJ1-2 | many | TRBV14 | NA | TGTGCCAGCAGCCGGGACACTAACTATGGCTACACCTTC | CASSRDTNYGYTF
TRBJ1-1 | NA | TRBV5-1 | NA | TGCGCCAGCAGCGAGGGTGGCGGGCAAGCTTTCTTT | CASSEGGGQAFF
TRBJ2-1 | NA | TRBV18 | NA | TGTGCCAGCTCACGGTCCGGGACCAAACCTTCTGGTGAGCAGTTCTTC | CASSRSGTKPSGEQFF
TRBJ1-2 | few | TRBV27 | TRBD1 | TGTGCCAGCAGTCCGACAGGGGCCTATGGCTACACCTTC | CASSPTGAYGYTF
TRBJ2-3 | few | TRBV6-1 | NA | TGTGCCAGCAGTGGAACCGGGACAACGGCAGATACGCAGTATTTT | CASSGTGTTADTQYF
TRBJ2-3 | NA | TRBV5-4 | TRBD1 | TGTGCCAGCAGCTATTACCAGGACAGGGCTGTCACAGATACGCAGTATTTT | CASSYYQDRAVTDTQYF
TRBJ2-3 | few | TRBV10-3 | NA | TGTGCCATCAGTGAGCCAGGGACGGTAGATACGCAGTATTTT | CAISEPGTVDTQYF
TRBJ1-2 | NA | TRBV5-6 | NA | TGTGCCAGCAGCTTCGGGACCTCGGGTCTCTATGGCTACACCTTC | CASSFGTSGLYGYTF
TRBJ1-5 | NA | TRBV5-1 | NA | TGCGCCAGCAGCCGATCCTTGGTAGGCAATCAGCCCCAGCATTTT | CASSRSLVGNQPQHF
TRBJ2-6 | NA | TRBV4-1 | NA | TGCGCCAGCAGGGGTCTTGGGGCCAACGTCCTGACTTTC | CASRGLGANVLTF
TRBJ2-3 | NA | TRBV5-1 | NA | TGCGCCAGCAGCTTGATGTGGGGTGGCACAGATACGCAGTATTTT | CASSLMWGGTDTQYF
TRBJ2-1 | few | TRBV7-3 | NA | TGTGCCAGCAGCTCACCGCGCGGCAGGCCCAATGAGCAGTTCTTC | CASSSPRGRPNEQFF
TRBJ2-4 | NA | TRBV11-1 | TRBD1 | TGTGCCAGCAGCCCACAGGGGGCCAATGGAAACATTCAGTACTTC | CASSPQGANGNIQYF
TRBJ2-3 | NA | TRBV12-3/TRBV12-4 | NA | TGTGCCAGCAGTCGACAGGATGGACTAGTGCAGGCAGATACGCAGTATTTT | CASSRQDGLVQADTQYF
TRBJ2-1 | NA | TRBV6-1 | NA | TGTGCCAGCAGTCCCCTCGATGGCCCGATCGGATACAATGAGCAGTTCTTC | CASSPLDGPIGYNEQFF
TRBJ1-1 | many | TRBV12-3/TRBV12-4 | NA | TGTGCCAGCAGTCCCCAGATGAACACTGAAGCTTTCTTT | CASSPQMNTEAFF
TRBJ1-1 | few | TRBV25-1 | NA | TGTGCCAGCGGACCCCTAGGGGATTTGTACACTGAAGCTTTCTTT | CASGPLGDLYTEAFF
TRBJ2-3 | many | TRBV11-2 | TRBD2 | TGTGCCAGCAGCCGACTAGCGGGGGGGAGCACAGATACGCAGTATTTT | CASSRLAGGSTDTQYF
TRBJ2-5 | many | TRBV4-1 | NA | TGCGCCAGCAGCCAAGGTGCGGGGCTACGGACGGAAGAGACCCAGTACTTC | CASSQGAGLRTEETQYF
TRBJ2-3 | NA | TRBV5-1 | NA | TGCGCCAGCAGTCCGGGACAGCGGGGCCCCACAGATACGCAGTATTTT | CASSPGQRGPTDTQYF
TRBJ2-3 | few | TRBV18 | NA | TGTGCCAGCTCACCATTGGCAGCGTTTCCTAGCACAGATACGCAGTATTTT | CASSPLAAFPSTDTQYF
TRBJ2-3 | NA | TRBV19 | TRBD2 | TGTGCCAGTAGCGGGGGGGCCCGGGATACGCAGTATTTT | CASSGGARDTQYF
TRBJ2-1 | NA | TRBV5-6 | TRBD2 | TGTGCCAGCAGCTTGACGGTAGCGGGGGGGCTCAACCCCTACAATGAGCAGTTCTTC | CASSLTVAGGLNPYNEQFF
TRBJ2-1 | NA | TRBV11-2 | TRBD2 | TGTGCCAGCAGCCCACCTGCCGGGACTAGCGGGGGGACGTACTCCTACAATGAGCAGTTCTTC | CASSPPAGTSGGTYSYNEQFF
TRBJ2-5 | few | TRBV27 | NA | TGTGCCAGCCGGTTCGGGTGGGAAGAGACCCAGTACTTC | CASRFGWEETQYF
TRBJ2-1 | NA | TRBV5-1 | TRBD2 | TGCGCCAGCAGCTTCAGTCCGGGACTAGCGGGGGGGAATGAGCAGTTCTTC | CASSFSPGLAGGNEQFF
TRBJ1-2 | NA | TRBV10-3 | NA | TGTGCCATCCGGGACTCGGGGGCCTATGGCTACACCTTC | CAIRDSGAYGYTF
TRBJ2-3 | many | TRBV5-4 | NA | TGTGCCAGCAGCTGGGCAGGGAGGACAGATACGCAGTATTTT | CASSWAGRTDTQYF
TRBJ1-1 | NA | TRBV7-4 | NA | TGTGCCAGCAGCTTGCATCGTTTAGCTTTCTTT | CASSLHRLAFF
TRBJ2-3 | NA | TRBV27 | TRBD2 | TGTGCCAGCAGTTTATTAGGGCTAGCGGGGGGGATAGGGTCAGATACGCAGTATTTT | CASSLLGLAGGIGSDTQYF
TRBJ2-1 | many | TRBV4-3 | TRBD1 | TGCGCCAGCAGCCTGGGGACAGGCCCTTTCAATGAGCAGTTCTTC | CASSLGTGPFNEQFF
TRBJ2-6 | NA | TRBV29-1 | TRBD1 | TGCAGCGTTGAAGACCTCCGGGACAGCAGCTCTGGGGCCAACGTCCTGACTTTC | CSVEDLRDSSSGANVLTF
TRBJ1-2 | few | TRBV24-1 | NA | TGTGCCACCCCTCGGGCAGGCCCAAACTATGGCTACACCTTC | CATPRAGPNYGYTF
TRBJ2-3 | few | TRBV7-9 | TRBD2 | TGTGCCAGCAGCTTTTCACTAGCGGGGCCAGATACGCAGTATTTT | CASSFSLAGPDTQYF
TRBJ1-1 | NA | TRBV5-1 | TRBD1 | TGCGCCAGCAGCCCCGCCGGGACAGGGTTCGGGACTACAATGAACACTGAAGCTTTCTTT | CASSPAGTGFGTTMNTEAFF
TRBJ2-3 | many | TRBV7-3 | NA | TGTGCCAGCAGCTTAATCTCGGCTATCACTAGCACAGATACGCAGTATTTT | CASSLISAITSTDTQYF
TRBJ2-3 | NA | TRBV9 | NA | TGTGCCAGCAGCGTAGAACTGAACTTGGGTACGCAGTATTTT | CASSVELNLGTQYF